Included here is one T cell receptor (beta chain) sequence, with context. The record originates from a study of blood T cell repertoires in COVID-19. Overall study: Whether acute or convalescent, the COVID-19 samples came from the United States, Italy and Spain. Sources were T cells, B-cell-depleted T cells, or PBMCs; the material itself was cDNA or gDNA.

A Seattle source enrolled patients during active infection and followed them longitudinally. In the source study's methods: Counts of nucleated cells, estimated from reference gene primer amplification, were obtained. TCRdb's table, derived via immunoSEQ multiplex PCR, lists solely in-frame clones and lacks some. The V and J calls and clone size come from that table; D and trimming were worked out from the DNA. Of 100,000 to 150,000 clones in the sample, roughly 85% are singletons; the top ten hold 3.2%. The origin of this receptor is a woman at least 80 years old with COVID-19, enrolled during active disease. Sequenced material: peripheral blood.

The CDR3 spells CASREGQGAETQYF. The CDR3 coding sequence is TGTGCCAGCAGAGAGGGACAGGGGGCGGAGACCCAGTACTTC. The chain uses TRBV5-6 and TRBJ2-5; TRBD1 matches 12 bases. The CDR3 runs 14 residues. The trim removed 5 bases at V and 5 bases at J, leaving 4 bases unmatched. CDR1 and CDR2 (germline): SGHDT, YYEEEE.